This passage covers 25 T cell receptor beta chains from one sample sequenced in a study of early T cells in non-severe SARS-CoV-2 infection (dated by TCRdb to the early 2020s). Library creation used 5' RACE. This sample was sequenced with a NextSeq 500. The public sequencing data were trimmed at Q25 with fastp and processed into clonotypes with MiXCR by TCRdb, which kept only in-frame beta chains. CDR3 protein sequences are deduplicated, and each keeps its most common genes and DNA. This sample comprises some 110,000 distinct CDR3 sequences, 15% of them detected only once. Around a fifth of the sample is in the top ten clones. Material for sequencing was whole blood. These receptor sequences come from an adult who was a healthcare worker with PCR-confirmed SARS-CoV-2 infection or an uninfected control (not recorded which).

J is TRBJ2-7 and V is TRBV3-1, with D unclear. Germline CDR1 is LGHDT and CDR2 is YNNKEL (reference sequence). CDR3 length equals 14 residues. V lost 1 base and J 4 bases, leaving 11 bases between the germline ends. The CDR3 sequence is CASSQVASDYEQYF. The CDR3 region has the DNA TGTGCCAGCAGCCAAGTGGCTTCCGATTACGAGCAGTACTTC.

The chain combines TRBV7-8 with TRBJ2-6; D gene uncertain. Per the germline V gene, CDR1 is SGHVS and CDR2 is FQNEAQ. The CDR3 sequence is 15 residues long. Deletions cut 3 bases from V and 2 bases from J, with 8 bases between. The CDR3 nucleotides are TGTGCCAGCAGCTTCGGCAGAGCTGGGGCCAACGTCCTGACTTTC. Encoded protein: CASSFGRAGANVLTF. Full variable domain (outside the CDR3, taken from reference TRBV7-8 and TRBJ2-6): GAGVSQSPRYKVAKRGQDVALRCDPISGHVSLFWYQQALGQGPEFLTYFQNEAQLDKSGLPSDRFFAERPEGSVSTLKIQRTQQEDSAVYLCASSFGRAGANVLTFGAGSRLTVL.

The chain combines TRBV11-2 with TRBJ1-4; 9 bases align to TRBD1. The junction had 4 bases not matched to a gene; V was cut back by 5 bases and J by 6 bases. The germline CDR1 and CDR2 sequences are SGHAT and FQNNGV. CDR3 length equals 14 residues. CDR3 sequence (DNA): TGTGCCAGCAGCATCACAGGGGGCGATGAAAAACTGTTTTTT. Translating it yields CASSITGGDEKLFF.

In this sample, this clonotype turned up many times. This chain links TRBV6-5 with TRBJ1-6; possible D gene TRBD1, 6 bases. The CDR3 loop spans 13 amino acids. V gave up 4 bases and J gave up 10 bases, with 11 bases separating them. The V gene's germline CDR1 is MNHEY and CDR2 SVGAGI. In nucleotides, the CDR3 is TGTGCCAGCAGTTCACAGGGAAACTCACCCCTCCACTTT. It yields the protein CASSSQGNSPLHF.

This clonotype was found a few times. The V and J genes are TRBV12-3 or TRBV12-4 and TRBJ1-2, with 7 nucleotides matching TRBD1. Trimming removed 3 bases from V and 4 bases from J; junction bases left unmatched: 2. CDR3 size: 13 residues. CDR3 sequence reads: CASSLAGGYGYTF. The CDR3 nucleotides read TGTGCCAGCAGTTTGGCAGGGGGCTATGGCTACACCTTC.

V gene TRBV18 combines with J gene TRBJ1-4; maybe TRBD1 (6 bases). The V and J ends lost 1 base and 8 bases respectively, with 11 bases between them. The CDR3 has 14 residues. Germline V CDR1 and CDR2: KGHSH, LQKENI. The CDR3 nucleotides are TGTGCCAGCTCACCACGGGGGCCCCAGGAAAAACTGTTTTTT. This encodes CASSPRGPQEKLFF.

Only a few counts were recorded for this clonotype. This chain joins TRBV29-1 and TRBJ2-5; TRBD2 matches 10 bases. CDR1 and CDR2 from the germline V gene are SQVTM and ANQGSEA. The length of the CDR3 is 15 residues. After removal of 3 bases from V and 4 bases from J, the junction contained 8 bases not matched to a gene. CDR3 bases: TGCAGCGTTGAGGCCAGCGGGGGGGCAGGAGAGACCCAGTACTTC. Translating it yields CSVEASGGAGETQYF.

The gene calls are TRBV29-1 and TRBJ2-1, with D perhaps matching TRBD1 or TRBD2 (7 bases each). V was pared by 8 bases and J by 8 bases, with 19 bases between. Per the germline V gene, CDR1 is SQVTM and CDR2 is ANQGSEA. The CDR3 runs to 13 residues. The CDR3 spells CSFGRGRFDEQFF. CDR3 DNA sequence: TGCAGCTTTGGGAGGGGGCGCTTCGATGAGCAGTTCTTC.

In this sample, this clonotype turned up many times. CDR3 residues: CASRLVIEGEQFF. CDR3 DNA: TGTGCCAGCAGACTAGTAATTGAGGGTGAGCAGTTCTTC. The V and J genes are TRBV6-1 and TRBJ2-1; perhaps TRBD2 as D (5 bases). Germline V lookup: CDR1 MNHNS, CDR2 SASEGT. Trimming shortened V by 6 bases and J by 9 bases, and 15 bases separated the two germline ends. This CDR3 has 13 amino acids.

The sample holds a few counts of this clonotype. The genes are TRBV20-1 and TRBJ2-3; no reliable D call. V was pared by 6 bases and J by 1 base, with 14 bases between. Germline V CDR1 and CDR2: DFQATT, SNEGSKA (reference sequence). This CDR3 spans 14 amino acids. CDR3: CSAREGSGTDTQYF. The CDR3 region has the DNA TGCAGTGCAAGGGAAGGGTCCGGCACAGATACGCAGTATTTT.

The V call is TRBV6-2 or TRBV6-3, the J call TRBJ1-1; D remains unclear. The ends were cut back, 0 bases at V and 9 bases at J, with 14 bases in the middle. This CDR3 region has 14 residues. Germline values: CDR1 MNHEY, CDR2 SVGEGT. The CDR3 nucleotides are TGTGCCAGCAGTTACTCCATCGCAGGATCCCAAGCTTTCTTT. Protein product: CASSYSIAGSQAFF.

This clonotype was picked up many times. V and J are TRBV5-1 and TRBJ2-3, with 8 bases lining up with TRBD2. The CDR3 contains 17 residues. Germline lookup yields CDR1 SGHRS and CDR2 YFSETQ. V shed 0 bases and J 0 bases; nucleotides not matched to a gene: 6. CDR3 sequence: CASSLALSGGSTDTQYF. CDR3 bases: TGCGCCAGCAGCTTGGCCCTCAGCGGGGGTAGCACAGATACGCAGTATTTT.

This clonotype occurred a few times. CDR3 nucleotide sequence: TGCAGTGCTAGAGATAGGAGGGTAGGGACTGAAGCTTTCTTT. Translating gives CSARDRRVGTEAFF. The chain has TRBV20-1 and TRBJ1-1; no definite D call. In germline, CDR1 is DFQATT, CDR2 SNEGSKA (reference sequence). This CDR3 is 14 amino acids long. Trimming removed 0 bases at V and 5 bases at J, with 13 bases between.

The V call is TRBV5-1, the J call TRBJ1-3; D is ambiguous. The CDR3 has 15 residues. Between the trimmed V and J ends, which lost 5 bases and 0 bases, there was a span of 12 bases. Germline V gene lookup returns CDR1 SGHRS and CDR2 YFSETQ. The CDR3 is CASSIDGASGNTIYF. CDR3 coding DNA: TGCGCCAGCAGTATTGACGGAGCCTCTGGAAACACCATATATTTT.

This clonotype came up a few times. The chain couples TRBV18 to TRBJ2-5, with D perhaps matching TRBD1 or TRBD2 (5 bases each). The length of the CDR3 is 13 residues. The V end lost 7 bases, the J end lost 1 base, and 10 bases lay between the germline ends. Per germline, CDR1 KGHSH and CDR2 LQKENI. The DNA of the CDR3 is TGTGCCAGCTGCCGGGACCGCCAAGAGACCCAGTACTTC. Protein sequence: CASCRDRQETQYF.

This clonotype was seen only a few times. This chain connects TRBV12-3 or TRBV12-4 to TRBJ1-5; D not resolved. The CDR3 is 15 amino acids. The V gene lost 5 bases and the J gene lost 0 bases, with 11 bases spanning the gap. Written as DNA, the CDR3 is TGTGCCAGCAGTATTCAAGCAAATAGCAATCAGCCCCAGCATTTT. The encoded protein is CASSIQANSNQPQHF.

V usage is TRBV12-3 or TRBV12-4 and J usage is TRBJ1-3; D might be TRBD1 (5 bases). This CDR3 has 14 amino acids. V shed 3 bases and J shed 9 bases, with 15 bases lying between them. CDR3 region: CASSFRALGGTIYF. In DNA, the CDR3 is TGTGCCAGCAGTTTCAGGGCCCTCGGCGGCACCATATATTTT.

The J gene is TRBJ2-7, the V gene TRBV12-3 or TRBV12-4; D may be TRBD1 or TRBD2 (6 bases each). The CDR3 extends over 14 amino acids. With 3 bases removed from V and 4 bases from J, the gap between germline ends came to 13 bases. CDR3 sequence: CASSLRGAVYEQYF. DNA for the CDR3: TGTGCCAGCAGTTTGAGGGGGGCCGTGTACGAGCAGTACTTC.

V and J are TRBV3-1 and TRBJ1-5; D call uncertain. The CDR3 consists of 13 residues. CDR1 and CDR2 (germline): LGHDT, YNNKEL (reference sequence). V lost 0 bases and J lost 7, with 7 bases in between. The CDR3 region has the DNA TGTGCCAGCAGCCAAGATCTTAGGCAGCCCCAGCATTTT. Translating gives CASSQDLRQPQHF.

The CDR3 loop reads CASSLDRRLLSSYEQYF. The CDR3 DNA reads as TGTGCCAGCAGCTTAGACCGACGGCTCCTAAGCTCCTACGAGCAGTACTTC. The J gene is TRBJ2-7, the V gene TRBV7-9, with D unclear. CDR1 and CDR2 (germline): SEHNR, FQNEAQ (reference sequence). The length of the CDR3 is 17 residues. The V end was cut by 1 base, the J end by 0 bases, with 16 bases between. Filled out from reference TRBV7-9 and TRBJ2-7, the complete variable domain reads DTGVSQNPRHKITKRGQNVTFRCDPISEHNRLYWYRQTLGQGPEFLTYFQNEAQLEKSRLLSDRFSAERPKGSFSTLEIQRTEQGDSAMYLCASSLDRRLLSSYEQYFGPGTRLTVT.

This clonotype appeared a few times. The rearrangement uses TRBV27 and TRBJ2-2; 9 nucleotides match TRBD1. Germline trimming cut 7 bases from V and 7 bases from J; bases unmatched to any gene: 10. The CDR3 runs 15 residues. Germline V lookup: CDR1 MNHEY, CDR2 SMNVEV (reference sequence). The CDR3 spells CASKLDRGIVGELFF. As DNA, the CDR3 is TGTGCCAGCAAGCTCGACAGGGGGATCGTCGGGGAGCTGTTTTTT.

The chain recombines TRBV7-6 with TRBJ2-2; D ambiguous. This CDR3 comprises 12 residues. Germline values: CDR1 SGHVS, CDR2 FNYEAQ. V dropped 2 bases and J dropped 8 bases, with 6 bases sitting between them. The CDR3 DNA sequence: TGTGCCAGCAGCTTATTGGCTGGGGAGCTGTTTTTT. Protein: CASSLLAGELFF.

The V and J genes are TRBV7-9 and TRBJ1-3; D might be TRBD1 (5 bases). The CDR3 runs to 14 residues. Germline-derived CDR1 and CDR2 are SEHNR and FQNEAQ (reference sequence). Trimming took off 4 bases at V and 7 bases at J, with 14 bases between the two ends. CDR3 nucleotides: TGTGCCAGCAGCTCGCGGGAGGGGACGAACACCATATATTTT. This gives the protein CASSSREGTNTIYF.

This clonotype was observed a few times. This sequence joins TRBV12-3 or TRBV12-4 and TRBJ1-2, with a weak D call TRBD1 (6 bases). The CDR3 loop spans 13 amino acids. Deletions cut 5 bases from V and 7 bases from J, with 14 bases between. The CDR3 protein is CASSAQGISGYTF. In DNA, the CDR3 is TGTGCCAGCAGTGCACAGGGTATTAGTGGCTACACCTTC.

The chain links TRBV25-1 to TRBJ1-1, with 8 bases that match TRBD1. Germline CDR1 reads MGHDK; CDR2 reads SYGVNS. After removal of 5 bases from V and 1 base from J, the junction contained 6 bases not matched to a gene. This CDR3 has 15 residues. The CDR3 DNA reads as TGTGCCAGCAGTCCTACAGGGGGGGCGAACACTGAAGCTTTCTTT. Protein: CASSPTGGANTEAFF.